Presented here are 31 T cell receptor beta chains from one specimen sequenced in a study of shared clonotypes between healthy human individuals. CD45RO-negative CD8 cells positively selected for CCR7 made up the naive population, which excluded terminally differentiated effector memory CD45RA+ cells. TCRdb's copy holds only in-frame clones and misses some; the assay was immunoSEQ multiplex PCR. This table holds 2 million or so clones, approximately 95% found once. Sequencing used naive CD8+ T cells sorted from blood. The receptor set was obtained from a man between 18 and 29 years old in good health.

There are a few counts of this clone. V usage is TRBV2 and J usage is TRBJ1-6, with unresolved D. The germline V and J ends were trimmed by 6 bases and 7 bases, with 4 bases remaining between them. Germline values: CDR1 SNHLY, CDR2 FYNNEI. CDR3 length: 11 residues. CDR3 amino acids: CASRENSPLHF. The CDR3 DNA follows: TGTGCCAGCAGGGAGAATTCACCCCTCCACTTT.

This clone was counted a few times. The same CDR3 can be traced to other DNA sequences in this sample. V is TRBV4-1 and J is TRBJ1-1; unclear D gene. The germline V gene has CDR1 MGHRA and CDR2 YSYEKL. Trimming cost V 1 base and J 0 bases, with 9 bases left between them. The CDR3 spans 15 residues. This CDR3 reads CASSQVSGMNTEAFF. The DNA for the CDR3 is TGCGCCAGCAGCCAAGTTTCCGGGATGAACACTGAAGCTTTCTTT.

The rearrangement uses TRBV19 and TRBJ1-2; 7 bases map to TRBD1. In germline, CDR1 is LNHDA, CDR2 SQIVND (reference sequence). This CDR3 has 14 amino acids. With 3 bases clipped from V and 6 bases from J, the junction kept 7 bases outside the gene matches. The CDR3 reads CASSIGTAFDGYTF. CDR3 bases: TGTGCCAGTAGTATTGGGACAGCGTTTGATGGCTACACCTTC.

This chain links TRBV29-1 with TRBJ2-2; D unclear. There are 14 residues in the CDR3. Looked up from germline, CDR1 is SQVTM and CDR2 is ANQGSEA. V was shortened by 4 bases and J by 2 bases, with 11 bases between the two germline ends. CDR3: CSVVMLQNTGELFF. Here the CDR3 DNA reads TGCAGCGTTGTGATGCTACAAAACACCGGGGAGCTGTTTTTT.

The chain couples TRBV5-6 to TRBJ2-5; the match to TRBD2 covers 9 bases. V lost 4 bases, J lost 1 base, and 8 bases stayed unmatched. This CDR3 spans 16 amino acids. CDR1 is SGHDT and CDR2 is YYEEEE in the germline V gene. The CDR3 coding sequence is TGTGCCAGCAGCCTCGGGATTAGCGGGAGCCAAGAGACCCAGTACTTC. This translates into CASSLGISGSQETQYF. Full variable domain (rest looked up from reference TRBV5-6 and TRBJ2-5): DAGVTQSPTHLIKTRGQQVTLRCSPKSGHDTVSWYQQALGQGPQFIFQYYEEEERQRGNFPDRFSGHQFPNYSSELNVNALLLGDSALYLCASSLGISGSQETQYFGPGTRLLVL.

This sequence joins TRBV19 and TRBJ1-2; D is possibly TRBD1 (5 bases). CDR1 and CDR2 (germline): LNHDA, SQIVND (reference sequence). The V gene lost 5 bases and the J gene lost 3 bases, with 16 bases spanning the gap. The CDR3 contains 15 residues. CDR3 nucleotides: TGTGCCAGTAGTCCCGGGACTGGAACGTACTATGGCTACACCTTC. This sequence encodes CASSPGTGTYYGYTF.

The rearrangement uses TRBV6-1 and TRBJ2-7; no reliable D call. V gave up 8 bases and J gave up 2 bases, with 13 bases separating them. Germline V gene lookup returns CDR1 MNHNS and CDR2 SASEGT. The CDR3 is 13 residues long. CDR3 nucleotide sequence: TGTGCCAGCGGCCCCTTGGGGACCTACGAGCAGTACTTC. Translating it yields CASGPLGTYEQYF.

Concerning this clone itself: Other DNA sequences within the sample encode an identical CDR3. This rearrangement joins TRBV7-9 to TRBJ2-7, with 8 bases identical to TRBD1. The CDR3 runs 15 residues. Germline V gene lookup returns CDR1 SEHNR and CDR2 FQNEAQ (reference sequence). With 5 bases clipped from V and 2 bases from J, the junction kept 8 bases outside the gene matches. The CDR3 loop is CASSPRTGRAYEQYF. Here the CDR3 DNA reads TGTGCCAGCAGCCCCCGGACAGGGCGAGCCTACGAGCAGTACTTC.

V and J are TRBV14 and TRBJ1-2; TRBD1 is a possible D gene (5 bases). The germline V and J ends were trimmed by 3 bases and 5 bases, with 13 bases remaining between them. CDR3 length equals 14 residues. Germline lookup yields CDR1 SGHDN and CDR2 FVKESK. As DNA, the CDR3 is TGTGCCAGCAGCCACATCCAGGGATCTTATGGCTACACCTTC. The encoded protein is CASSHIQGSYGYTF.

About this clone: This specimen includes other DNA sequences encoding the same CDR3. V usage is TRBV9 and J usage is TRBJ2-7, with 9 nucleotides matching TRBD2. Germline lookup yields CDR1 SGDLS and CDR2 YYNGEE. CDR3 length equals 14 residues. Unmatched junction bases numbered 4, after V lost 2 bases and J lost 4 bases. The CDR3 region has the DNA TGTGCCAGCAGCGTGGCGGGGGGGCCTTACGAGCAGTACTTC. Protein: CASSVAGGPYEQYF.

As DNA, the CDR3 is TGCGCCAGCAGCCAAGGCGGGGAGCTGTTTTTT. This translates into CASSQGGELFF. This chain joins TRBV4-3 and TRBJ2-2, with D unresolved. The CDR3 sequence is 11 residues long. Germline CDR1 and CDR2: LGHNA and YSLEER. With 1 base removed from V and 7 bases from J, the gap between germline ends came to 1 base.

The chain is built from TRBV11-2 and TRBJ2-2, with D possibly TRBD1 on 6 matching bases. Between the trimmed V and J ends, which lost 1 base and 4 bases, there was a span of 19 bases. CDR1 and CDR2 (germline): SGHAT, FQNNGV. This CDR3 has 18 residues. This CDR3 reads CASSLGTGTSRTTGELFF. Here the CDR3 DNA reads TGTGCCAGCAGCTTAGGCACCGGGACATCGAGAACCACCGGGGAGCTGTTTTTT.

The gene calls are TRBV30 and TRBJ2-7; no clear D. V was cut by 2 bases and J by 2 bases, with 7 bases left in between. CDR3 size: 12 residues. Germline CDR1 and CDR2: GTSNPN and SVGIG (reference sequence). CDR3 loop: CAWSTYTYEQYF. The CDR3 nucleotides are TGTGCCTGGAGTACATATACCTACGAGCAGTACTTC.

The chain combines TRBV9 with TRBJ2-1; 7 bases are shared with TRBD2. Trimming cost V 0 bases and J 1 base; bases outside gene matches: 4. The CDR3 sequence is 16 residues long. In germline, CDR1 is SGDLS, CDR2 YYNGEE. The CDR3 loop is CASSVEGGLSYNEQFF. As DNA, the CDR3 is TGTGCCAGCAGCGTAGAGGGAGGGCTGTCCTACAATGAGCAGTTCTTC.

This sequence joins TRBV2 and TRBJ2-7; TRBD1 aligns across 8 bases. V lost 0 bases and J lost 6; bases outside the gene matches: 13. Germline CDR1 SNHLY, CDR2 FYNNEI. This CDR3 has 17 amino acids. The CDR3 DNA is TGTGCCAGCAGTGAAGCGCGGCGACAGGGGCGTGAGGGCGAGCAGTACTTC. This encodes CASSEARRQGREGEQYF.

The chain has TRBV5-1 and TRBJ2-7; 9 bases fit TRBD1. The germline V gene encodes CDR1 SGHRS and CDR2 YFSETQ. The CDR3 sequence is 15 residues long. The V segment lost 2 bases and the J segment 2 bases; nucleotides outside the gene matches: 5. The CDR3 here is CASSFLRTGAYEQYF. The CDR3 coding sequence is TGCGCCAGCAGCTTCCTCAGGACAGGGGCCTACGAGCAGTACTTC.

This rearrangement joins TRBV4-3 to TRBJ2-5, with TRBD1 matching over 9 bases. V lost 0 bases to trimming and J lost 5 bases; unmatched junction nucleotides: 10. This CDR3 has 17 residues. CDR1 is LGHNA and CDR2 is YSLEER in the germline V gene. The CDR3 bases are TGCGCCAGCAGCCAAGAGAGGACAGGGGCACTGGGGGAGACCCAGTACTTC. It specifies CASSQERTGALGETQYF.

V gene TRBV14 combines with J gene TRBJ2-2; unclear D gene. CDR3 size: 18 residues. V gave up 0 bases and J gave up 3 bases, with 17 bases separating them. Looked up from germline, CDR1 is SGHDN and CDR2 is FVKESK. As DNA, the CDR3 is TGTGCCAGCAGCCAAGAATTAGTTAGTCCTGTCGACACCGGGGAGCTGTTTTTT. It translates to CASSQELVSPVDTGELFF.

This CDR3 is CASSSGTSGYVEQFF. The CDR3 coding sequence is TGTGCCAGCAGCTCTGGGACTAGCGGGTACGTTGAGCAGTTCTTC. The rearrangement joins TRBV7-2 to TRBJ2-1, with TRBD2 matching 12 bases. The germline CDR1 and CDR2 sequences are SGHTA and FQGNSA. CDR3 size: 15 residues. The J segment lost 9 bases and the V segment lost 4 bases, leaving 7 bases of the junction unmatched.

CDR3 sequence reads: CASSLVSFYGYTF. CDR3 DNA sequence: TGCGCCAGCAGCTTGGTGTCGTTCTATGGCTACACCTTC. The V gene is TRBV5-1, the J gene TRBJ1-2; D remains ambiguous. CDR3 length equals 13 residues. Germline values: CDR1 SGHRS, CDR2 YFSETQ. V was trimmed by 0 bases and J by 4 bases, leaving 7 bases between them.

This chain connects TRBV2 to TRBJ2-7; TRBD2 aligns across 9 bases. This CDR3 contains 16 residues. CDR1 is SNHLY, CDR2 FYNNEI, per germline. V lost 0 bases, J lost 2 bases, and 5 bases stayed unmatched. DNA for the CDR3: TGTGCCAGCAGTGAAGCGCTGGCTAGCGGGACCTACGAGCAGTACTTC. Protein: CASSEALASGTYEQYF. Full variable domain (remainder filled in from reference TRBV2 and TRBJ2-7): EPEVTQTPSHQVTQMGQEVILRCVPISNHLYFYWYRQILGQKVEFLVSFYNNEISEKSEIFDDQFSVERPDGSNFTLKIRSTKLEDSAMYFCASSEALASGTYEQYFGPGTRLTVT.

The V and J genes are TRBV2 and TRBJ2-7, with TRBD1 matching 8 bases. With 10 bases clipped from V and 2 bases from J, the junction kept 10 bases outside the gene matches. CDR3 length equals 14 residues. Germline V gene sequence: CDR1 SNHLY, CDR2 FYNNEI. The CDR3 coding sequence is TGTGCCAACGCCGGGACAGGTATTACCTACGAGCAGTACTTC. Its protein is CANAGTGITYEQYF.

With respect to this clone: The sample holds other DNA sequences that translate to the same CDR3. The genes are TRBV5-4 and TRBJ2-7; tentatively, D is TRBD1 or TRBD2 (5 bases each). Germline CDR1 reads SGHNT; CDR2 reads YYREEE (reference sequence). V shed 0 bases and J shed 3 bases, with 7 bases lying between them. This CDR3 is 13 amino acids long. DNA of the CDR3: TGTGCCAGCAGCTTGGGGGGGAACTACGAGCAGTACTTC. Protein: CASSLGGNYEQYF.

The rearrangement uses TRBV5-4 and TRBJ2-1; 11 nucleotides match TRBD2. With 3 bases clipped from V and 8 bases from J, the junction kept 22 bases outside the gene matches. The CDR3 runs to 20 residues. The germline CDR1 and CDR2 sequences are SGHNT and YYREEE (reference sequence). The CDR3, as DNA: TGTGCCAGCAGCTCCACCGCCGGGACTAGCGGAGCTACCGCCAGTGATGAGCAGTTCTTC. Encoded protein: CASSSTAGTSGATASDEQFF.

A word on this clone: The sample contains more than one DNA sequence encoding this CDR3. The V gene is TRBV6-5, the J gene TRBJ1-1; D is perhaps TRBD1 (5 bases). This CDR3 has 15 amino acids. Trimming removed 2 bases from V and 0 bases from J, with 10 bases in between. Per the germline V gene, CDR1 is MNHEY and CDR2 is SVGAGI. The CDR3: CASSYGAGMNTEAFF. CDR3 bases: TGTGCCAGCAGTTACGGGGCGGGTATGAACACTGAAGCTTTCTTT.

The CDR3 region is CAIGAGDTDTQYF. The CDR3 region has the DNA TGTGCCATCGGGGCGGGGGACACAGATACGCAGTATTTT. The rearrangement joins TRBV10-3 to TRBJ2-3; 7 bases agree with TRBD2. Trimming removed 8 bases from V and 2 bases from J; junction bases left unmatched: 4. This CDR3 comprises 13 residues. The germline CDR1 and CDR2 sequences are ENHRY and SYGVKD.

This chain uses TRBV7-6 with TRBJ2-7; D gene uncertain. CDR1 is SGHVS and CDR2 is FNYEAQ in the germline V gene. The CDR3 has 14 residues. Trimming cost V 5 bases and J 0 bases, with 11 bases left between them. CDR3 coding DNA: TGTGCCAGCAGCCCAGGACCGCCCTCCTACGAGCAGTACTTC. Protein: CASSPGPPSYEQYF.

This chain connects TRBV5-4 to TRBJ2-7; 15 bases fit TRBD2. The CDR3 has 14 residues. From germline, CDR1 is SGHNT and CDR2 YYREEE (reference sequence). The ends lost 6 bases at V and 6 bases at J; junction bases unmatched: 4. CDR3 amino acids: CASTRTSGGGEQYF. DNA of the CDR3: TGTGCCAGCACGAGGACTAGCGGGGGGGGCGAGCAGTACTTC.

J is TRBJ2-2 and V is TRBV11-2, with TRBD1 matching 7 bases. This CDR3 region has 17 residues. Germline CDR1 and CDR2: SGHAT and FQNNGV. J lost 0 bases, V lost 2 bases, and 6 bases had no gene match. The CDR3 DNA reads TGTGCCAGCAGCTTACAGCCGGGACAGCCGAACACCGGGGAGCTGTTTTTT. This gives the protein CASSLQPGQPNTGELFF.

The chain is built from TRBV7-9 and TRBJ1-1; maybe TRBD1 (5 bases). Trimming shortened V by 5 bases and J by 6 bases, and 16 bases separated the two germline ends. Germline V gene lookup returns CDR1 SEHNR and CDR2 FQNEAQ (reference sequence). This CDR3 comprises 14 residues. CDR3 in DNA: TGTGCCAGCAGCCCCCGGGGGGTGGTCCCTGAAGCTTTCTTT. Its translation: CASSPRGVVPEAFF.

V and J are TRBV19 and TRBJ2-7; no reliable D call. CDR1 is LNHDA and CDR2 is SQIVND in the germline V gene (reference sequence). The CDR3 totals 15 residues. The ends were cut back, 0 bases at V and 1 base at J, with 10 bases in the middle. CDR3 region: CASSIDQSFSYEQYF. CDR3 sequence (DNA): TGTGCCAGTAGTATAGATCAGAGTTTTTCCTACGAGCAGTACTTC.